What follows are 10 T cell receptor beta chains derived from one specimen sequenced in a study of T-cell reconstitution after alpha-beta-depleted transplantation in children. Unique molecular identifiers tagged the TCRbeta library. In TCRdb, the PCR reads were re-called with MiXCR into one record per CDR3 protein. The data show hundreds of thousands of distinct CDR3 sequences, with roughly 13% seen just once and about 2.2% held by the top ten. The sequencing here drew on PBMCs, mostly from graft donor cells, taken 360 days after TCRalphabeta/CD19-depleted stem cell transplant. The receptors stem from a male patient younger than 18 who had a stem cell transplant for acute myeloid leukemia, so the T cells may come from the graft donor.

The chain links TRBV4-1 to TRBJ2-7; no firm D call. Trimming left V 4 bases short and J 9 bases short, with 10 bases between. The germline CDR1 and CDR2 sequences are MGHRA and YSYEKL. The CDR3 has 11 amino acids. The CDR3 is CASSPGVGQYF. The CDR3 nucleotides are TGCGCCAGCAGCCCCGGAGTCGGGCAGTACTTC.

This clonotype has more than one count but fewer than ten. V gene TRBV9 combines with J gene TRBJ2-5, with D perhaps being TRBD1 or TRBD2 (5 bases each). The ends were cut back, 0 bases at V and 1 base at J, with 22 bases in the middle. Germline V CDR1 and CDR2: SGDLS, YYNGEE. The CDR3 is 19 amino acids. The CDR3 coding sequence is TGTGCCAGCAGCGTAGACGGGGCAGGGTCCCACCTAATCCAAGAGACCCAGTACTTC. Translated, it gives CASSVDGAGSHLIQETQYF.

This chain uses TRBV29-1 with TRBJ2-5; D possibly corresponds to TRBD1 (5 bases). V lost 6 bases and J 5 bases, leaving 19 bases between the germline ends. From germline, CDR1 is SQVTM and CDR2 ANQGSEA. The CDR3 covers 14 residues. In DNA form, the CDR3 reads TGCAGCGTACGAGCCGCAGGGTTAGGGGAGACCCAGTACTTC. This translates into CSVRAAGLGETQYF.

This clonotype showed up just a few times. The rearrangement uses TRBV5-1 and TRBJ2-5; no definite D call. Trimming removed 1 base at V and 0 bases at J, with 4 bases between. The CDR3 length is 13 residues. CDR1 is SGHRS and CDR2 is YFSETQ in the germline V gene. The CDR3 DNA follows: TGCGCCAGCAGCTTGTTGGACCAAGAGACCCAGTACTTC. It codes for CASSLLDQETQYF.

This sequence joins TRBV20-1 and TRBJ2-1; D is uncertain. Germline V gene lookup returns CDR1 DFQATT and CDR2 SNEGSKA (reference sequence). Between the trimmed V and J ends, which lost 1 base and 0 bases, there was a span of 16 bases. CDR3 length: 17 residues. The CDR3 sequence: CSARVNVQPISYNEQFF. The CDR3 nucleotides read TGCAGTGCTAGAGTTAATGTCCAGCCGATCTCCTACAATGAGCAGTTCTTC.

This clonotype was seen a handful of times. The rearrangement joins TRBV14 to TRBJ1-1; D is perhaps TRBD1 (5 bases). Looked up from germline, CDR1 is SGHDN and CDR2 is FVKESK. The V and J ends lost 2 bases and 0 bases respectively, with 13 bases between them. The CDR3 is 16 residues long. CDR3 region: CASSQSRQIMNTEAFF. CDR3 nucleotide sequence: TGTGCCAGCAGCCAATCTCGACAGATCATGAACACTGAAGCTTTCTTT.

This clonotype came up many times. This sequence joins TRBV12-3 or TRBV12-4 and TRBJ2-1; 12 bases fit TRBD2. The CDR3 sequence is 16 residues long. Unmatched junction bases numbered 9, after V lost 5 bases and J lost 7 bases. The CDR3, as DNA: TGTGCCAGCAGTCTCTCGCTAGCGGGAGGGCCAAATGAGCAGTTCTTC. It specifies CASSLSLAGGPNEQFF.

This clonotype was observed a handful of times. The chain uses TRBV20-1 and TRBJ2-1; TRBD2 matches at 7 bases. The CDR3 is 18 amino acids. Germline values: CDR1 DFQATT, CDR2 SNEGSKA (reference sequence). Trimming at V came to 6 bases and at J to 8 bases, leaving 25 bases not matched to a gene. CDR3 sequence reads: CSATIDKRGGPRDYEQFF. The DNA of the CDR3 is TGCAGTGCAACGATTGATAAACGGGGAGGGCCGCGTGACTATGAGCAGTTCTTC.

This clonotype was seen a few times. CDR3 in amino acids: CASGAGEDETQYF. Here the CDR3 DNA reads TGTGCCAGTGGAGCGGGAGAGGATGAGACCCAGTACTTC. The chain couples TRBV19 to TRBJ2-5; TRBD2 aligns across 8 bases. CDR1 is LNHDA, CDR2 SQIVND, per germline (reference sequence). This CDR3 has 13 residues. V shed 8 bases and J 5 bases; nucleotides not matched to a gene: 7. Full variable domain (rest looked up from reference TRBV19 and TRBJ2-5): DGGITQSPKYLFRKEGQNVTLSCEQNLNHDAMYWYRQDPGQGLRLIYYSQIVNDFQKGDIAEGYSVSREKKESFPLTVTSAQKNPTAFYLCASGAGEDETQYFGPGTRLLVL.

The chain joins TRBV24-1 to TRBJ2-5; the D is unclear. CDR1 and CDR2 (germline): KGHDR, SFDVKD. This CDR3 has 14 residues. V lost 3 bases to trimming and J lost 0 bases, with 7 bases between them. The CDR3 loop reads CATSDTVNQETQYF. CDR3 bases: TGTGCCACCAGTGATACAGTCAACCAAGAGACCCAGTACTTC.